This entry is about one TCR beta chain. The antigen remains unidentified. The table came from immunoSEQ multiplex PCR; TCRdb's copy has only in-frame clones and leaves some out. The table shows about 190,000 clones, with more than 75% occurring only once. The donors were in the roughly 130-subject validation cohort; that cohort was separate from the approximately 730-subject first cohort. The CDR3 runs 13 residues. Germline values: CDR1 MDHEN, CDR2 SYDVKM. Trimming took 6 bases from V and 6 from J, leaving 14 bases between them. These data come from a study of cytomegalovirus exposure and HLA in healthy donors. Study-level background: The 120 or so validation repertoires used a platform that matched the one used for the approximately 610 first-cohort repertoires, as a later analysis reported. General observations from the study: It was about 150 TCR beta chains that were listed as cytomegalovirus-associated. Reports credit the classifier with highly specific, highly sensitive diagnosis of cytomegalovirus status.

V gene TRBV28 combines with J gene TRBJ1-1; maybe TRBD1 (6 bases). The source material was PBMCs. This clonotype was sampled from a man younger than 35 in good health and CMV-seropositive. The CDR3 DNA is TGTGCCAGCAGGATACAGGGCCGGTCTGAAGCTTTCTTT. Its translation: CASRIQGRSEAFF.